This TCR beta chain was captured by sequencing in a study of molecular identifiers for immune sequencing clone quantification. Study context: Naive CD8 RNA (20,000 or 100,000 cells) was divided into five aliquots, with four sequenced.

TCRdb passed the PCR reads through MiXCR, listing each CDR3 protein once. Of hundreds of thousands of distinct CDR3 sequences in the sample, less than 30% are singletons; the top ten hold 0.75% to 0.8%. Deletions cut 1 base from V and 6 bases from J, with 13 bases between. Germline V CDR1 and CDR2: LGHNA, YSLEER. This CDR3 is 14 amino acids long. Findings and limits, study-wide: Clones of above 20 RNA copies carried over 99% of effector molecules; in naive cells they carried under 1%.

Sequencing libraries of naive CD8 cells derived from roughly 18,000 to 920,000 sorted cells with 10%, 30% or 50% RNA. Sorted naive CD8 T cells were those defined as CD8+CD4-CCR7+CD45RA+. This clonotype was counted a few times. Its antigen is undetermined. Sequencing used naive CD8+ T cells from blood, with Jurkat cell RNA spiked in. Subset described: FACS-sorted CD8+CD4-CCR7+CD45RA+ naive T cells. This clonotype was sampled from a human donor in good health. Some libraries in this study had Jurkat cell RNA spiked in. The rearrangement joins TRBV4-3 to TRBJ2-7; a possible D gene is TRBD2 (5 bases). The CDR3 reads CASSQGISGIEQYF. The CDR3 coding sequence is TGCGCCAGCAGCCAAGGAATATCGGGGATCGAGCAGTACTTC.